These T cell receptor beta chains were read from a single sample in a study of blood T cells in healthy people across ages. TCRdb called the 5' RACE reads again in MiXCR, with one record for every CDR3 protein. The sample has some 560,000 distinct CDR3 sequences; about 27% are singletons. This same sample was also taken into another study, of T cells of mothers and their children.

Input material: blood. These receptors were taken from a boy aged 2 to 10 in good health. Both conserved end residues are part of each CDR3. D genes are given only for firm matches. Some rows have no size entry. The others give once, few or many, or a class for an expanded clone.

J gene,V gene,D gene,clone size,CDR3 protein,CDR3 DNA
TRBJ1-4,TRBV19,.,few,CASSILPSHATNEKLFF,TGTGCCAGTAGTATCCTCCCGTCACATGCAACTAATGAAAAACTGTTTTTT
TRBJ2-3,TRBV7-9,.,.,CASSLVLGTSTDTQYF,TGTGCCAGCAGCTTAGTCCTAGGGACTAGCACAGATACGCAGTATTTT
TRBJ1-1,TRBV5-1,.,.,CASSQVPGTEAFF,TGCGCCAGCAGCCAGGTCCCGGGAACTGAAGCTTTCTTT
TRBJ1-2,TRBV6-5,.,few,CSTQCGPDYGYTF,TGTTCGACCCAATGCGGACCCGACTATGGCTACACCTTC
TRBJ2-7,TRBV9,TRBD2,few,CASSVAGGREQYF,TGTGCCAGCAGCGTAGCGGGAGGACGCGAGCAGTACTTC
TRBJ2-1,TRBV27,.,few,CASTPGLLGGEQFF,TGTGCCAGCACCCCGGGACTCCTTGGAGGTGAGCAGTTCTTC
TRBJ1-2,TRBV10-3,.,few,CAVRGGDYGYTF,TGTGCCGTCCGTGGGGGCGACTATGGCTACACCTTC
TRBJ1-2,TRBV10-3,.,few,CAISWGRGYTF,TGTGCCATCAGTTGGGGACGTGGCTACACCTTC
TRBJ1-1,TRBV20-1,.,few,CCANEQGMNTEAFF,TGCTGTGCAAACGAACAGGGAATGAACACTGAAGCTTTCTTT
TRBJ2-6,TRBV5-1,.,.,CASSLILSGANVLTF,TGCGCCAGCAGCTTGATCCTCTCTGGGGCCAACGTCCTGACTTTC
TRBJ2-1,TRBV6-1,TRBD1,.,CASSELQGGYNEQFF,TGTGCCAGCAGTGAATTACAGGGGGGCTACAATGAGCAGTTCTTC
TRBJ2-6,TRBV12-3/TRBV12-4,.,.,CASSEPQGSGANVLTF,TGTGCCAGCAGTGAACCGCAGGGCTCTGGGGCCAACGTCCTGACTTTC
TRBJ2-2,TRBV6-1,TRBD1,few,CASTLDRGVYTGELFF,TGTGCCAGCACGCTCGACAGGGGGGTTTACACCGGGGAGCTGTTTTTT
TRBJ2-1,TRBV29-1,.,.,CSVETGDNYNEQFF,TGCAGCGTTGAAACGGGGGACAACTACAATGAGCAGTTCTTC
TRBJ2-5,TRBV7-7,.,.,CASSPSGQPQETQYF,TGTGCCAGCAGCCCCTCAGGACAGCCACAAGAGACCCAGTACTTC
TRBJ1-3,TRBV6-1,TRBD1,.,CASGDRDVTGNTIYF,TGTGCCAGCGGCGACAGGGATGTTACTGGAAACACCATATATTTT
TRBJ2-7,TRBV21-1,.,few,CASSKGGTSANYEQYF,TGTGCCAGCAGCAAAGGGGGAACTAGCGCGAATTACGAGCAGTACTTC
TRBJ2-5,TRBV7-9,.,.,CASSLGGEEAQYF,TGTGCCAGCAGCTTAGGGGGGGAAGAGGCCCAGTACTTC
TRBJ2-3,TRBV9,TRBD2,.,CASSVSVLAGGPSTDTQYF,TGTGCCAGCAGCGTAAGTGTTCTAGCGGGGGGGCCCAGCACAGATACGCAGTATTTT